The T cell receptor (beta chain) described here comes from a study of T cell responses to AZD1222 COVID-19 vaccine. Comments on this clone: Antigen specificity is unknown.

There are 15 residues in the CDR3. Germline assignment: CDR1 SGHRS and CDR2 YFSETQ. V lost 1 base to trimming and J lost 5 bases, with 15 bases between them. Profiled with immunoSEQ multiplex PCR; TCRdb holds only in-frame clones, not every one. The sample shows under 140,000 clones, roughly 92% of them seen only once. Regarding the study as a whole: Spike-specific TCR depth and breadth grew after two AZD1222 doses. Mostly white British, mostly female donors; authors suggested clonal diversity may be underestimated. Baseline serology detected seropositivity in only a handful of AZD1222 recipients. It was only after the peak T cell response that any repertoires were sampled.

The TCR originated in an adult who received the AZD1222 COVID-19 vaccine. This material consisted of peripheral blood, taken 28 days after the second AZD1222 dose. V usage is TRBV5-1 and J usage is TRBJ2-5, with D unclear. The chain's CDR3 is CASSLYGSLGETQYF. The CDR3 nucleotides are TGCGCCAGCAGCTTGTACGGCAGTCTCGGGGAGACCCAGTACTTC.